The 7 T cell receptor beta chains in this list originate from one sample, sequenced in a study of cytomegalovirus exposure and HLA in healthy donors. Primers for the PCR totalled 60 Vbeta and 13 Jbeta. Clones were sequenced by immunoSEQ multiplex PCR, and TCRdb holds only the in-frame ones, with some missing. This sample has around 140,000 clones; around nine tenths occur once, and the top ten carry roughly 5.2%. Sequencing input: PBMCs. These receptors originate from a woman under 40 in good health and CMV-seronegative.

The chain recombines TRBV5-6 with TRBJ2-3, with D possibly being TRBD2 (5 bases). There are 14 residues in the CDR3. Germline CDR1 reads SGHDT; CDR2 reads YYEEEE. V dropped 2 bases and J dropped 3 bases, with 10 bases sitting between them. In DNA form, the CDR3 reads TGTGCCAGCAGCTTTTTCCGAGGGACAGATACGCAGTATTTT. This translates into CASSFFRGTDTQYF.

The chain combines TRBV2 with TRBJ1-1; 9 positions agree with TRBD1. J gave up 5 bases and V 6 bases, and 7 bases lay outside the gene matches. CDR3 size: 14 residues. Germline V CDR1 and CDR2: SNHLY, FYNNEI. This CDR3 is CASRVGQGGTEAFF. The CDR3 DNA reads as TGTGCCAGCAGAGTGGGACAGGGAGGAACTGAAGCTTTCTTT.

The CDR3 DNA reads TGTGCCAGCAGCCCCACCGGGACAGGGAATTCACCCCTCCACTTT. As protein: CASSPTGTGNSPLHF. The chain joins TRBV7-6 to TRBJ1-6, with 9 bases fitting TRBD1. Germline trimming cut 5 bases from V and 7 bases from J; bases unmatched to any gene: 6. This CDR3 region has 15 residues. CDR1 is SGHVS and CDR2 is FNYEAQ in the germline V gene.

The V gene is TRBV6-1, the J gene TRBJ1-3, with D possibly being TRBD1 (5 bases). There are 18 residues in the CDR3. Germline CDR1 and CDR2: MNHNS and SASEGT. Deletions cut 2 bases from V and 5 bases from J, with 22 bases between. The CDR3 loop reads CASSERGGRQQARNTIYF. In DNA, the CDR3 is TGTGCCAGCAGTGAAAGGGGAGGGCGTCAACAGGCGCGAAACACCATATATTTT.

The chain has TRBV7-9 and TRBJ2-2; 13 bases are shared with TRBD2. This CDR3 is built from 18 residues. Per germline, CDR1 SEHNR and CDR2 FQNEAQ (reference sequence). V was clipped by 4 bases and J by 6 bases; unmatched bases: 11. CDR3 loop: CASSSQTSGRSVPGELFF. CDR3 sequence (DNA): TGTGCCAGCAGCTCCCAGACTAGCGGGAGGTCGGTACCCGGGGAGCTGTTTTTT. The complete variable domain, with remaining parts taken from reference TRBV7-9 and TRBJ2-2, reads DTGVSQNPRHKITKRGQNVTFRCDPISEHNRLYWYRQTLGQGPEFLTYFQNEAQLEKSRLLSDRFSAERPKGSFSTLEIQRTEQGDSAMYLCASSSQTSGRSVPGELFFGEGSRLTVL.

CDR3 nucleotides: TGTGCCAGCGGGCTGACAGGCATGAACACTGAAGCTTTCTTT. Translation: CASGLTGMNTEAFF. The rearrangement links TRBV28 to TRBJ1-1; TRBD1 is a possible D gene (6 bases). V lost 8 bases and J lost 0, with 13 bases in between. Germline CDR1 reads MDHEN; CDR2 reads SYDVKM. The CDR3 extends over 14 amino acids.

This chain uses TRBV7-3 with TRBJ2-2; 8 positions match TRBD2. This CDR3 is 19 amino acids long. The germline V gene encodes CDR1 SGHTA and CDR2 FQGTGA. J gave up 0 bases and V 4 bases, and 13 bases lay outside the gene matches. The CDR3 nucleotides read TGTGCCAGCAGCTCCGTCCCCGGGCGGGAGGCCCCGAACACCGGGGAGCTGTTTTTT. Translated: CASSSVPGREAPNTGELFF.